These 14 T cell receptor beta chains came from one sample sequenced in a study of CD8+ T cells in alopecia areata. Treatment noted: oral pan-JAK inhibitor, 5-10 mg twice daily. cDNA prepared by RNA extraction and subsequent reverse transcription served as the template for sequencing. Method: immunoSEQ multiplex PCR; TCRdb's copy keeps in-frame clones and lacks some. The sample contains about 100,000 clones, roughly 40% of which appear only once. Here the sequenced sample was CD8+ T cells sorted from blood, taken at week 24, from a patient treated with tofacitinib. These receptors were collected from a human donor with alopecia areata.

The chain is built from TRBV19 and TRBJ1-5, with no clear D. The CDR3 covers 14 residues. The V gene lost 3 bases and the J gene lost 5 bases, with 11 bases spanning the gap. The V gene's germline CDR1 is LNHDA and CDR2 SQIVND (reference sequence). The CDR3 DNA follows: TGTGCCAGTAGTATGTCCAGGAGGGATCAGCCCCAGCATTTT. This encodes CASSMSRRDQPQHF.

This clone was picked up a small number of times. The chain has TRBV10-3 and TRBJ2-2, with a possible D match to TRBD1 (6 bases). This CDR3 has 13 residues. Trimming pared 4 bases from V and 7 bases from J, leaving 10 bases between. CDR1 ENHRY and CDR2 SYGVKD come from the germline V gene. CDR3 region: CAISGSGVGELFF. Written as DNA, the CDR3 is TGTGCCATCAGTGGATCAGGGGTCGGGGAGCTGTTTTTT.

This clone was picked up a small number of times. The J gene is TRBJ1-2, the V gene TRBV30, with 10 bases fitting TRBD1. The CDR3 contains 14 residues. Unmatched junction bases numbered 7, after V lost 5 bases and J lost 4 bases. Germline assignment: CDR1 GTSNPN and CDR2 SVGIG (reference sequence). The CDR3 DNA sequence: TGTGCCTGGGACCCAGGACAGGGGGTCTATGGCTACACCTTC. It is translated as CAWDPGQGVYGYTF.

The rearrangement links TRBV19 to TRBJ2-2; D is unclear. The germline V and J ends were trimmed by 3 bases and 1 base, with 6 bases remaining between them. The CDR3 is 14 amino acids. The germline gives CDR1 LNHDA, CDR2 SQIVND (reference sequence). The CDR3 region is CASSMAENTGELFF. The CDR3 DNA reads TGTGCCAGTAGTATGGCGGAGAACACCGGGGAGCTGTTTTTT.

The chain recombines TRBV9 with TRBJ2-7; D unclear. The V and J ends lost 0 bases and 0 bases respectively, with 7 bases between them. Germline V gene lookup returns CDR1 SGDLS and CDR2 YYNGEE. The CDR3 sequence is 14 residues long. The CDR3 is CASSVADSSYEQYF. DNA of the CDR3: TGTGCCAGCAGCGTAGCGGATAGCTCCTACGAGCAGTACTTC.

This sequence joins TRBV27 and TRBJ2-5; D is ambiguous. The germline V gene encodes CDR1 MNHEY and CDR2 SMNVEV (reference sequence). V lost 3 bases to trimming and J lost 1 base, with 15 bases between them. The CDR3 runs 16 residues. The CDR3 region has the DNA TGTGCCAGCAGTTTCTCGAGACTCATCCTCCAAGAGACCCAGTACTTC. Encoded protein: CASSFSRLILQETQYF.

In its sample, this clone was seen a few times. The V gene is TRBV5-6, the J gene TRBJ1-1, with D tentatively TRBD1 (6 bases). CDR3 length equals 14 residues. Trimming took off 4 bases at V and 1 base at J, with 11 bases between the two ends. Looked up from germline, CDR1 is SGHDT and CDR2 is YYEEEE. The CDR3 nucleotides are TGTGCCAGCAGCCTTGACAGGTGGAACACTGAAGCTTTCTTT. As protein: CASSLDRWNTEAFF. Combining the CDR3 with reference TRBV5-6 and TRBJ1-1 gives the whole variable domain DAGVTQSPTHLIKTRGQQVTLRCSPKSGHDTVSWYQQALGQGPQFIFQYYEEEERQRGNFPDRFSGHQFPNYSSELNVNALLLGDSALYLCASSLDRWNTEAFFGQGTRLTVV.

This clone was seen ten or more times. The rearrangement joins TRBV7-2 to TRBJ2-2, with D uncertain. Trimming stripped 1 base from V and 4 bases from J, with 1 base between. There are 12 residues in the CDR3. Germline CDR1 SGHTA, CDR2 FQGNSA. CDR3 sequence: CASSLVTGELFF. The CDR3 bases are TGTGCCAGCAGCTTAGTCACCGGGGAGCTGTTTTTT.

The chain employs TRBV4-1 and TRBJ2-7; perhaps TRBD1 as D (5 bases). Per germline, CDR1 MGHRA and CDR2 YSYEKL. V was trimmed by 0 bases and J by 1 base, leaving 7 bases between them. CDR3 length equals 14 residues. The CDR3 protein is CASSQDRQSYEQYF. The CDR3, as DNA: TGCGCCAGCAGCCAAGATCGACAGTCCTACGAGCAGTACTTC.

This clone is medium-sized by share. The V and J genes are TRBV28 and TRBJ2-6; TRBD1 matches at 10 bases. The CDR3 totals 15 residues. Trimming cost V 8 bases and J 7 bases; bases outside gene matches: 8. Germline V gene sequence: CDR1 MDHEN, CDR2 SYDVKM. CDR3 bases: TGTGCCAGCTCCTTTGGGACAGGGGAAGCCAACGTCCTGACTTTC. Translating it yields CASSFGTGEANVLTF. The full variable domain, in which reference TRBV28 and TRBJ2-6 provide the parts outside the CDR3, is DVKVTQSSRYLVKRTGEKVFLECVQDMDHENMFWYRQDPGLGLRLIYFSYDVKMKEKGDIPEGYSVSREKKERFSLILESASTNQTSMYLCASSFGTGEANVLTFGAGSRLTVL.

The rearrangement uses TRBV7-9 and TRBJ2-5; tentatively, D is TRBD2 (5 bases). Germline CDR1 and CDR2: SEHNR and FQNEAQ (reference sequence). V lost 3 bases and J 4 bases, leaving 15 bases between the germline ends. The CDR3 consists of 15 residues. In DNA form, the CDR3 reads TGTGCCAGCAGCTTGGTCCGCGGGCCGGGAGAGACCCAGTACTTC. Protein: CASSLVRGPGETQYF.

In this sample, this clone turned up a few times. The chain links TRBV6-6 to TRBJ1-6; D gene uncertain. Trimming shortened V by 7 bases and J by 0 bases, and 10 bases separated the two germline ends. Germline-derived CDR1 and CDR2 are MNHNY and SVGAGI (reference sequence). CDR3 length: 15 residues. In DNA form, the CDR3 reads TGTGCCAGCATCGCAAAAAGCTCCTATAATTCACCCCTCCACTTT. It codes for CASIAKSSYNSPLHF.

The chain uses TRBV4-1 and TRBJ2-7; D is possibly TRBD2 (5 bases). The CDR3 is 16 residues long. In germline, CDR1 is MGHRA, CDR2 YSYEKL. V was pared by 2 bases and J by 3 bases, with 17 bases between. In DNA, the CDR3 is TGCGCCAGCAGCCAAATCGGTCGGGGATCGAACTACGAGCAGTACTTC. Amino acid sequence: CASSQIGRGSNYEQYF.

The chain couples TRBV4-2 to TRBJ2-7, with D uncertain. This CDR3 spans 16 amino acids. V shed 2 bases and J shed 3 bases, with 17 bases lying between them. The V gene's germline CDR1 is LGHNA and CDR2 YNFKEQ. CDR3 nucleotide sequence: TGTGCCAGCAGCCAAACCCGTGTGGCAGACATCTACGAGCAGTACTTC. Amino acids: CASSQTRVADIYEQYF.